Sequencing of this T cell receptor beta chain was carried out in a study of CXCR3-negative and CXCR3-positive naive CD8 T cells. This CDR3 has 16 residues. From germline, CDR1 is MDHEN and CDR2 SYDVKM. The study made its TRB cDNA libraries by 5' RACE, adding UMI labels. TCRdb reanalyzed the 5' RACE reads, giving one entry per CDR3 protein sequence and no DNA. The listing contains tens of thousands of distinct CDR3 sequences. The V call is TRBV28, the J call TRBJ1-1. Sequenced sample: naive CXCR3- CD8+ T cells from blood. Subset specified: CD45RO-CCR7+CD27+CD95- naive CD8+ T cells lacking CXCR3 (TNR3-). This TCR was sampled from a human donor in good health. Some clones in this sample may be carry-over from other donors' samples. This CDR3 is CASSLREGHLNTEAFF. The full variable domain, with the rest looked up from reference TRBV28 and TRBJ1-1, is DVKVTQSSRYLVKRTGEKVFLECVQDMDHENMFWYRQDPGLGLRLIYFSYDVKMKEKGDIPEGYSVSREKKERFSLILESASTNQTSMYLCASSLREGHLNTEAFFGQGTRLTVV.